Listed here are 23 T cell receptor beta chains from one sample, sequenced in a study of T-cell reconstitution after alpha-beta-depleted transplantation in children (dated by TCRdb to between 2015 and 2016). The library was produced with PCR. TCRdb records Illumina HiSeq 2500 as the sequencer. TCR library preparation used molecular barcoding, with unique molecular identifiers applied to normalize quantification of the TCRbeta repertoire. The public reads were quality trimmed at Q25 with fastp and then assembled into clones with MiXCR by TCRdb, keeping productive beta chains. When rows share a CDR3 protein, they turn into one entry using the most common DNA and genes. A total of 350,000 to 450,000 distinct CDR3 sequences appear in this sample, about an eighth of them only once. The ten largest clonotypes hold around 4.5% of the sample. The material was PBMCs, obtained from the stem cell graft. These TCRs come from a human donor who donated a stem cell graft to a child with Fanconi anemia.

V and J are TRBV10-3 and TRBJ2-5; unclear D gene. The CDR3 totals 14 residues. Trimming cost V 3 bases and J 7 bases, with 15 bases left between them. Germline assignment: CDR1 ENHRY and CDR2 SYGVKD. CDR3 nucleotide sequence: TGTGCCATCAGTGACCCAGCCCTCGGTATGACCCAGTACTTC. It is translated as CAISDPALGMTQYF.

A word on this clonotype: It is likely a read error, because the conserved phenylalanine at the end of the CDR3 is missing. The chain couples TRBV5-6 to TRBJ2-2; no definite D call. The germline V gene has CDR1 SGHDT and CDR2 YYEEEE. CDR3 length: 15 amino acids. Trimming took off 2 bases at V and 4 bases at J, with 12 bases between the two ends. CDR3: CASSFRDLGTGELFS. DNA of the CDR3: TGTGCCAGCAGCTTTAGGGATCTTGGCACCGGGGAGCTGTTTTCT.

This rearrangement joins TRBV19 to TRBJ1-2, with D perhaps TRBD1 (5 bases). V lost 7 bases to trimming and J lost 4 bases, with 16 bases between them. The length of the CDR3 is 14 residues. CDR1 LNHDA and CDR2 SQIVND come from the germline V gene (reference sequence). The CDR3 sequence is CASKLVDTGYGYTF. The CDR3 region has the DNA TGTGCCAGTAAGTTGGTGGACACCGGCTATGGCTACACCTTC.

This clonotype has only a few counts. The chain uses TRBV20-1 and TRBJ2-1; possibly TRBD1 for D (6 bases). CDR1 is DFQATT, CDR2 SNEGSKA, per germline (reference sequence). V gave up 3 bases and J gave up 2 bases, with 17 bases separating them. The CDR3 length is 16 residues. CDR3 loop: CSASMRTDSAYNEQFF. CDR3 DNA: TGCAGTGCTAGTATGAGGACAGACAGCGCCTACAATGAGCAGTTCTTC.

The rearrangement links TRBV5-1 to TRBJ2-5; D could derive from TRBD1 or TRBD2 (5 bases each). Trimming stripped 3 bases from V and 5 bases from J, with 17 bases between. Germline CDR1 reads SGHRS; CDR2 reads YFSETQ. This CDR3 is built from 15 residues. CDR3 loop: CASSSWGGQVETQYF. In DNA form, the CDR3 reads TGCGCCAGCAGCTCCTGGGGCGGGCAGGTGGAGACCCAGTACTTC.

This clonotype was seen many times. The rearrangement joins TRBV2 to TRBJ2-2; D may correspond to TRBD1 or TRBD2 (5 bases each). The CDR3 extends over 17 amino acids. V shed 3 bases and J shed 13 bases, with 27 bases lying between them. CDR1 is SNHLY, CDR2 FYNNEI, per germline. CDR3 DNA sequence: TGTGCCAGCAGTGACCCGAACTCCGGGGCACCTGGATTGCGGCTGTTTTTT. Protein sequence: CASSDPNSGAPGLRLFF.

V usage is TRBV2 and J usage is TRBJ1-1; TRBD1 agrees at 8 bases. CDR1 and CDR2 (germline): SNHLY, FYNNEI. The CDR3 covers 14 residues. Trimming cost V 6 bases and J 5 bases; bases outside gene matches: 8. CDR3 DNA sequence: TGTGCCAGCAGGTCAGGGGGCTTTTTAACTGAAGCTTTCTTT. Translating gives CASRSGGFLTEAFF.

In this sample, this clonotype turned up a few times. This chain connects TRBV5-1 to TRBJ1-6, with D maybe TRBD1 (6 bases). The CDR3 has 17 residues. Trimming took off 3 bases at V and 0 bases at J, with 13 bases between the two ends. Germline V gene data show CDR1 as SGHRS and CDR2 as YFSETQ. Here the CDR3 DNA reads TGCGCCAGCAGCTCAGGGGCTATGAGCTCCTATAATTCACCCCTCCACTTT. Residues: CASSSGAMSSYNSPLHF.

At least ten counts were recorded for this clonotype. CDR3 amino acids: CASSLTGPAYNEQFF. CDR3 DNA: TGTGCCAGCAGTCTCACCGGGCCAGCCTACAATGAGCAGTTCTTC. The chain couples TRBV6-1 to TRBJ2-1; D uncertain. The V and J ends lost 5 bases and 2 bases respectively, with 13 bases between them. The germline V gene encodes CDR1 MNHNS and CDR2 SASEGT. CDR3 length: 15 residues.

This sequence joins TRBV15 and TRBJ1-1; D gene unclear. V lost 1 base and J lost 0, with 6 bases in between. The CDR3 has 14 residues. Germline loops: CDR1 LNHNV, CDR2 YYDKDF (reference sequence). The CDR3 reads CATSRATVNTEAFF. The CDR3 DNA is TGTGCCACCAGCAGAGCGACGGTGAACACTGAAGCTTTCTTT.

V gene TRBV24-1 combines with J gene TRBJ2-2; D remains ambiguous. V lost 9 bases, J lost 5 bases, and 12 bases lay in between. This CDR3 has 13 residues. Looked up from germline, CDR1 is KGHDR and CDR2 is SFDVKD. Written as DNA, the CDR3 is TGTGCCACCGAAAGGACCAAGACCGGGGAGCTGTTTTTT. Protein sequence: CATERTKTGELFF.

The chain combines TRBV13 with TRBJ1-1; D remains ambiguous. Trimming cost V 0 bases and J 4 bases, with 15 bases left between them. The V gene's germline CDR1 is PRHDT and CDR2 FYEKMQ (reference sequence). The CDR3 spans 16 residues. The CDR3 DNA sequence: TGTGCCAGCAGCTTAGGCCGGCGGGCGGCGGGCACTGAAGCTTTCTTT. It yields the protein CASSLGRRAAGTEAFF.

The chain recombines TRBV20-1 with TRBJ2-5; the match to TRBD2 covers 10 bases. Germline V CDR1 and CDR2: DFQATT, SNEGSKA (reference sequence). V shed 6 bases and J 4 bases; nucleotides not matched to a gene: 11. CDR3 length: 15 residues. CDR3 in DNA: TGCAGTGCCGAGGGTCGGCTAGCGGGGGTAGAGACCCAGTACTTC. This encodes CSAEGRLAGVETQYF.

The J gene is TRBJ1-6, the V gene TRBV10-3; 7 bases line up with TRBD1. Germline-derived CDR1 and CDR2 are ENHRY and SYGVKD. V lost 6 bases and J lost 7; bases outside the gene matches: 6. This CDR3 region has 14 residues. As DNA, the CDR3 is TGTGCCATCAGCCTGGGACAGACGAATTCACCCCTCCACTTT. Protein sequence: CAISLGQTNSPLHF.

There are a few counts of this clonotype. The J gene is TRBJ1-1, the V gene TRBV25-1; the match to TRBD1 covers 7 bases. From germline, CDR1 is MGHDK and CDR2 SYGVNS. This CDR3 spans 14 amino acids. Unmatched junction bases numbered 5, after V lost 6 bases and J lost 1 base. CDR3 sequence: CASRPGQRNTEAFF. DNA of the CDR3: TGTGCCAGCAGACCGGGACAGAGGAACACTGAAGCTTTCTTT. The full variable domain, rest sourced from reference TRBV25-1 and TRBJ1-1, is EADIYQTPRYLVIGTGKKITLECSQTMGHDKMYWYQQDPGMELHLIHYSYGVNSTEKGDLSSESTVSRIRTEHFPLTLESARPSHTSQYLCASRPGQRNTEAFFGQGTRLTVV.

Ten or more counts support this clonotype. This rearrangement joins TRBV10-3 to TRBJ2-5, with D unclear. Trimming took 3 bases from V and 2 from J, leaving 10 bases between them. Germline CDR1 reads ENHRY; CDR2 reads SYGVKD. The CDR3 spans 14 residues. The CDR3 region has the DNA TGTGCCATCAGTGAAGTAGGGCAGCAAGAGACCCAGTACTTC. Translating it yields CAISEVGQQETQYF.

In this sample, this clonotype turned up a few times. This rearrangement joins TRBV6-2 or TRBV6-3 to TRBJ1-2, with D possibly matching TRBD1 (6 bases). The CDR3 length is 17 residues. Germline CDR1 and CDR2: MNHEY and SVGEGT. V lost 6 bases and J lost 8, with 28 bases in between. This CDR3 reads CASSPLERGPRPGGYTF. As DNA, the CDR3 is TGTGCCAGCAGCCCCTTGGAGCGGGGGCCCCGACCGGGAGGCTACACCTTC.

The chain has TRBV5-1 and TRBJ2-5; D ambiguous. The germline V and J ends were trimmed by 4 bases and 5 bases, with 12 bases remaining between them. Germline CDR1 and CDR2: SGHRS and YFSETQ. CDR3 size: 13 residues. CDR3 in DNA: TGCGCCAGCAGCATCGCTGGGTGGGAGACCCAGTACTTC. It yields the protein CASSIAGWETQYF.

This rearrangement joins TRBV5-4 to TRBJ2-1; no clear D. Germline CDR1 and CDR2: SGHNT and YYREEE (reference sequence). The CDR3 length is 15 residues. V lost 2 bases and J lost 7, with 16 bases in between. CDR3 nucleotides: TGTGCCAGCAGCTTATTTGCGGATCCCAAGAATGAGCAGTTCTTC. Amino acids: CASSLFADPKNEQFF. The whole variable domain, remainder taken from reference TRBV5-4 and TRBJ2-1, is ETGVTQSPTHLIKTRGQQVTLRCSSQSGHNTVSWYQQALGQGPQFIFQYYREEENGRGNFPPRFSGLQFPNYSSELNVNALELDDSALYLCASSLFADPKNEQFFGPGTRLTVL.

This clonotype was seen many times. CDR3 coding DNA: TGCAGCGTAGCAGACAGGGCGAGCAATGAGCAGTTCTTC. It is translated as CSVADRASNEQFF. V and J are TRBV29-1 and TRBJ2-1; 7 bases align to TRBD1. The CDR3 contains 13 residues. Per the germline V gene, CDR1 is SQVTM and CDR2 is ANQGSEA. The junction had 8 bases not matched to a gene; V was cut back by 6 bases and J by 6 bases.

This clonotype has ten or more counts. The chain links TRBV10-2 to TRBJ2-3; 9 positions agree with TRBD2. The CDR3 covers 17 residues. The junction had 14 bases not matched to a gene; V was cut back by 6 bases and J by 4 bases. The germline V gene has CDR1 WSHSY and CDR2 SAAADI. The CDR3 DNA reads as TGCGCCAGCAGCGTAACCGGGACTAGCAGTGCTCCAGATACGCAGTATTTT. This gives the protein CASSVTGTSSAPDTQYF.

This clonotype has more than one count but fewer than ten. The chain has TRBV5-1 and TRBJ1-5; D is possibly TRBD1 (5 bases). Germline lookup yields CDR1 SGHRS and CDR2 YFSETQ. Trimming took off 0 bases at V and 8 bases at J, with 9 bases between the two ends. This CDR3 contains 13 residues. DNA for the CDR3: TGCGCCAGCAGCTTGGAGGGGCGAGAGCCCCAGCATTTT. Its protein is CASSLEGREPQHF.

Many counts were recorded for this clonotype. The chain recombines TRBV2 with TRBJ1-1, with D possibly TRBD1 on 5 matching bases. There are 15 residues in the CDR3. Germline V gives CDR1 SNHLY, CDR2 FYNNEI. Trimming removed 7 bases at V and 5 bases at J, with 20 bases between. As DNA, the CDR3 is TGTGCCAGCATAGATGTCTATGGGGGGAGTACTGAAGCTTTCTTT. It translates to CASIDVYGGSTEAFF.